A single sample gave rise to the 27 T cell receptor beta chains below, sequenced in a study of T cells in Graves' hyperthyroidism and ophthalmopathy. Researchers took RNA transcripts and amplified the TCR beta CDR3 regions from them. The TCR CDR3 was amplified in a first-round RT-PCR using the HTBI primer set. Via MiXCR, TCRdb re-called the multiplex PCR reads, giving one row per CDR3 protein. Among 530,000 or so distinct CDR3 sequences listed, 17% were seen once. Sequencing input: blood. These receptors were collected from a woman aged 18-29 years with Graves' ophthalmopathy.

The chain combines TRBV3-1 with TRBJ2-6; D may be TRBD1 (6 bases). The V and J ends lost 2 bases and 4 bases respectively, with 15 bases between them. The CDR3 extends over 17 amino acids. The germline CDR1 and CDR2 sequences are LGHDT and YNNKEL (reference sequence). The DNA for the CDR3 is TGTGCCAGCAGCCAACTACCCAGGGGCGGCGGGGCCAACGTCCTGACTTTC. Residues: CASSQLPRGGGANVLTF.

In regard to this clonotype: A much more abundant neighbour one base away suggests this may be a read error. The chain recombines TRBV28 with TRBJ1-1; D may be TRBD1 (6 bases). Germline V gives CDR1 MDHEN, CDR2 SYDVKM. This CDR3 has 14 amino acids. V was pared by 6 bases and J by 2 bases, with 13 bases between. CDR3 in amino acids: CASSRGHANTEAFF. CDR3 nucleotide sequence: TGTGCCAGCAGCCGGGGACACGCTAACACTGAAGCTTTCTTT. Supplemented by reference TRBV28 and TRBJ1-1, the full variable domain reads DVKVTQSSRYLVKRTGEKVFLECVQDMDHENMFWYRQDPGLGLRLIYFSYDVKMKEKGDIPEGYSVSREKKERFSLILESASTNQTSMYLCASSRGHANTEAFFGQGTRLTVV.

This clonotype was seen a handful of times. The chain uses TRBV15 and TRBJ1-3; no reliable D call. CDR1 LNHNV and CDR2 YYDKDF come from the germline V gene (reference sequence). This CDR3 spans 17 amino acids. V lost 2 bases and J lost 6, with 20 bases in between. The CDR3 here is CATSRSGPHLPINTIYF. CDR3 sequence (DNA): TGTGCCACCAGCAGATCCGGGCCCCACCTGCCCATAAACACCATATATTTT.

The chain recombines TRBV19 with TRBJ2-1, with 9 bases that match TRBD1. The V gene's germline CDR1 is LNHDA and CDR2 SQIVND (reference sequence). The CDR3 has 15 residues. V gave up 5 bases and J gave up 4 bases; unmatched junction bases: 6. CDR3 nucleotide sequence: TGTGCCAGTAGTCAAGACAGGGGGGGATACAATGAGCAGTTCTTC. Its protein product is CASSQDRGGYNEQFF.

This clonotype showed up many times. The chain is built from TRBV27 and TRBJ2-1; 8 bases map to TRBD2. Looked up from germline, CDR1 is MNHEY and CDR2 is SMNVEV (reference sequence). CDR3 length equals 14 residues. Unmatched junction bases numbered 11, after V lost 7 bases and J lost 9 bases. In DNA, the CDR3 is TGTGCCAGCACCTTAGGCGGGAGGTCAGGTGAGCAGTTCTTC. It specifies CASTLGGRSGEQFF.

This clonotype has a handful of counts. V gene TRBV6-1 combines with J gene TRBJ2-1, with 14 bases lining up with TRBD2. The CDR3 extends over 15 amino acids. Germline-derived CDR1 and CDR2 are MNHNS and SASEGT. J was trimmed by 7 bases and V by 5 bases; bases with no gene match: 4. In DNA form, the CDR3 reads TGTGCCAGCAGTCCGACTAGCGGGGGGGTTAATGAGCAGTTCTTC. This gives the protein CASSPTSGGVNEQFF.

This clonotype was observed many times. The rearrangement links TRBV6-1 to TRBJ2-7, with D unclear. From germline, CDR1 is MNHNS and CDR2 SASEGT. This CDR3 has 14 amino acids. V was trimmed by 2 bases and J by 0 bases, leaving 8 bases between them. CDR3 nucleotide sequence: TGTGCCAGCAGTGAAAGTTGGAGCTCCTACGAGCAGTACTTC. Protein product: CASSESWSSYEQYF.

In its sample, this clonotype was seen a few times. The chain employs TRBV5-6 and TRBJ2-5; D remains ambiguous. This CDR3 is built from 12 residues. Germline assignment: CDR1 SGHDT and CDR2 YYEEEE. V lost 0 bases to trimming and J lost 6 bases, with 6 bases between them. The CDR3 sequence is CASSLDGQTQYF. Here the CDR3 DNA reads TGTGCCAGCAGCTTGGACGGTCAGACCCAGTACTTC.

This clonotype appeared a few times. This chain uses TRBV5-1 with TRBJ2-6; D call uncertain. The CDR3 loop spans 16 amino acids. V was clipped by 0 bases and J by 4 bases, with 11 bases between them. Looked up from germline, CDR1 is SGHRS and CDR2 is YFSETQ. CDR3: CASSLASGLGANVLTF. In nucleotides, the CDR3 is TGCGCCAGCAGCTTGGCGTCCGGGCTCGGGGCCAACGTCCTGACTTTC.

CDR3 nucleotide sequence: TGTGCCAGCAGATCGATCCGGGGGAGCTCCTACGAGCAGTACTTC. Translating gives CASRSIRGSSYEQYF. The V gene is TRBV28, the J gene TRBJ2-7, with a possible D match to TRBD2 (6 bases). Trimming stripped 6 bases from V and 0 bases from J, with 15 bases between. CDR1 is MDHEN and CDR2 is SYDVKM in the germline V gene. This CDR3 is 15 amino acids long.

This clonotype was found many times. The chain has TRBV30 and TRBJ1-5; 7 bases are shared with TRBD1. CDR1 is GTSNPN and CDR2 is SVGIG in the germline V gene (reference sequence). The CDR3 length is 13 residues. Losses at the gene ends were 4 bases for V and 9 bases for J; bases not matched to a gene: 9. CDR3 sequence (DNA): TGTGCCTGGACTACAGGGGAGGGAGGGCCCCAGCATTTT. Translated: CAWTTGEGGPQHF. Based on the CDR3 plus reference TRBV30 and TRBJ1-5, the full variable domain is SQTIHQWPATLVQPVGSPLSLECTVEGTSNPNLYWYRQAAGRGLQLLFYSVGIGQISSEVPQNLSASRPQDRQFILSSKKLLLSDSGFYLCAWTTGEGGPQHFGDGTRLSIL.

A word on this clonotype: One end of the junction is discordant with germline, which a read error may explain. This sequence joins TRBV29-1 and TRBJ2-1, with D possibly matching TRBD2 (7 bases). The CDR3 sequence is 15 residues long. Germline loops: CDR1 SQVTM, CDR2 ANQGSEA. In DNA form, the CDR3 reads TGCAGCGCTGAAGAGGCGGGGGCGCGCCACAATGAGCAGTTCTTC. This translates into CSAEEAGARHNEQFF.

The chain couples TRBV12-3 or TRBV12-4 to TRBJ2-1; 8 bases map to TRBD1. The CDR3 is 16 amino acids. With 2 bases clipped from V and 10 bases from J, the junction kept 13 bases outside the gene matches. The CDR3 coding sequence is TGTGCCAGCAGTTTAAGAATCAGGGGGCTAATGGGGGAGCAGTTCTTC. Translation gives CASSLRIRGLMGEQFF.

A few counts support this clonotype. The rearrangement links TRBV20-1 to TRBJ2-3, with 14 positions matching TRBD2. The germline gives CDR1 DFQATT, CDR2 SNEGSKA (reference sequence). The junction had 7 bases not matched to a gene; V was cut back by 5 bases and J by 6 bases. The CDR3 is 15 amino acids. This chain's CDR3 is CSAPTSGGAGDTQYF. CDR3 sequence (DNA): TGCAGTGCTCCGACTAGCGGGGGGGCCGGGGATACGCAGTATTTT.

This clonotype was picked up many times. The V gene is TRBV10-3, the J gene TRBJ2-3, with 8 bases identical to TRBD2. V trimming: 5 bases; J trimming: 4 bases; junction bases outside the gene matches: 5. The CDR3 spans 14 residues. The V gene's germline CDR1 is ENHRY and CDR2 SYGVKD. CDR3 DNA sequence: TGTGCCATCAGTTACCGGGAGGGCGCAGATACGCAGTATTTT. It is translated as CAISYREGADTQYF.

At least ten counts were recorded for this clonotype. This chain connects TRBV29-1 to TRBJ1-2; D unresolved. The ends were cut back, 1 base at V and 6 bases at J, with 18 bases in the middle. The CDR3 is 15 residues long. In germline, CDR1 is SQVTM, CDR2 ANQGSEA. CDR3 loop: CSVEGGLSRLDGYTF. The CDR3 nucleotides read TGCAGCGTTGAAGGTGGGCTGTCGAGGCTGGATGGCTACACCTTC. The full variable domain, rest sourced from reference TRBV29-1 and TRBJ1-2, is SAVISQKPSRDICQRGTSLTIQCQVDSQVTMMFWYRQQPGQSLTLIATANQGSEATYESGFVIDKFPISRPNLTFSTLTVSNMSPEDSSIYLCSVEGGLSRLDGYTFGSGTRLTVV.

This clonotype came up many times. The rearrangement links TRBV28 to TRBJ2-4, with D perhaps matching TRBD1 (6 bases). Trimming left V 4 bases short and J 9 bases short, with 22 bases between. From germline, CDR1 is MDHEN and CDR2 SYDVKM. The CDR3 totals 16 residues. The CDR3 nucleotides are TGTGCCAGCAGTTCGCCCGGCAGGGGCGGAGCGGCCATTCAGTACTTC. Its protein product is CASSSPGRGGAAIQYF. Based on the CDR3 plus reference TRBV28 and TRBJ2-4, the full variable domain is DVKVTQSSRYLVKRTGEKVFLECVQDMDHENMFWYRQDPGLGLRLIYFSYDVKMKEKGDIPEGYSVSREKKERFSLILESASTNQTSMYLCASSSPGRGGAAIQYFGAGTRLSVL.

This clonotype was detected many times. J is TRBJ1-1 and V is TRBV13; TRBD1 matches at 8 bases. CDR3 length: 14 residues. V was clipped by 1 base and J by 5 bases; unmatched bases: 3. Germline loops: CDR1 PRHDT, CDR2 FYEKMQ (reference sequence). The CDR3 region has the DNA TGTGCCAGCAGCTTAGACAGGGGGGAGACTGAAGCTTTCTTT. It encodes CASSLDRGETEAFF.

This chain connects TRBV27 to TRBJ2-1; D ambiguous. V was pared by 6 bases and J by 5 bases, with 14 bases between. The germline V gene encodes CDR1 MNHEY and CDR2 SMNVEV (reference sequence). The CDR3 is 14 residues long. CDR3 region: CASSPALADNEQFF. The CDR3 DNA follows: TGTGCCAGCAGCCCTGCGTTGGCGGACAATGAGCAGTTCTTC.

At least ten counts were recorded for this clonotype. The chain joins TRBV12-3 or TRBV12-4 to TRBJ2-2; 8 nucleotides line up with TRBD1. The CDR3 has 13 residues. The junction had 0 bases not matched to a gene; V was cut back by 8 bases and J by 1 base. The CDR3 DNA follows: TGTGCCAGCGGGACAGGGAACACCGGGGAGCTGTTTTTT. Encoded protein: CASGTGNTGELFF.

This clonotype was picked up many times. The J gene is TRBJ2-7, the V gene TRBV5-1, with a possible D match to TRBD1 (6 bases). The CDR3 consists of 15 residues. CDR1 is SGHRS, CDR2 YFSETQ, per germline. The V end lost 4 bases, the J end lost 5 bases, and 19 bases lay between the germline ends. The CDR3 is CASSPRRGGDDEQYF. In nucleotides, the CDR3 is TGCGCCAGCAGCCCCCGCAGAGGGGGAGACGACGAGCAGTACTTC.

A few counts support this clonotype. V is TRBV30 and J is TRBJ2-3; perhaps TRBD2 as D (5 bases). CDR3 length: 14 residues. The germline gives CDR1 GTSNPN, CDR2 SVGIG (reference sequence). Trimming pared 0 bases from V and 9 bases from J, leaving 16 bases between. CDR3 bases: TGTGCCTGGAGTGTAAAAGCTGGACTCGACACGCAGTATTTT. Its protein is CAWSVKAGLDTQYF.

This clonotype occurred many times. The chain has TRBV3-1 and TRBJ2-3; D ambiguous. The V and J ends lost 1 base and 2 bases respectively, with 7 bases between them. The CDR3 consists of 14 residues. Germline assignment: CDR1 LGHDT and CDR2 YNNKEL (reference sequence). The CDR3 region is CASSQGSNTDTQYF. The CDR3 DNA sequence: TGTGCCAGCAGCCAAGGGTCCAACACAGATACGCAGTATTTT.

In this sample, this clonotype turned up many times. J is TRBJ1-1 and V is TRBV7-9; 10 bases align to TRBD1. This CDR3 is built from 14 residues. V was clipped by 5 bases and J by 5 bases; unmatched bases: 5. Per the germline V gene, CDR1 is SEHNR and CDR2 is FQNEAQ (reference sequence). The CDR3 spells CASSLDRGWTEAFF. CDR3 sequence (DNA): TGTGCCAGCAGCCTGGACAGGGGGTGGACTGAAGCTTTCTTT.

This clonotype was observed a handful of times. The V call is TRBV27, the J call TRBJ1-2, with D possibly matching TRBD1 (6 bases). Germline CDR1 is MNHEY and CDR2 is SMNVEV (reference sequence). V was clipped by 7 bases and J by 7 bases, with 16 bases between them. The CDR3 covers 13 residues. The CDR3 coding sequence is TGTGCCAGCACTAATCGGGGGCTGGGTGGCTACACCTTC. Translated, it gives CASTNRGLGGYTF.

The table lists this clonotype with many counts. The chain couples TRBV27 to TRBJ2-1, with D perhaps TRBD2 (6 bases). This CDR3 is built from 13 residues. Germline V gene data show CDR1 as MNHEY and CDR2 as SMNVEV (reference sequence). V was pared by 0 bases and J by 6 bases, with 6 bases between. CDR3 bases: TGTGCCAGCAGTTTATCGGAGGGCAATGAGCAGTTCTTC. Translated: CASSLSEGNEQFF.

This clonotype was counted at least ten times. The chain carries TRBV28 and TRBJ1-1, with 7 bases matching TRBD1. The V segment lost 8 bases and the J segment 1 base; nucleotides outside the gene matches: 7. The CDR3 is made up of 14 amino acids. The germline V gene has CDR1 MDHEN and CDR2 SYDVKM. The CDR3 here is CASRLGGPNTEAFF. The CDR3, as DNA: TGTGCCAGCCGATTAGGGGGCCCGAACACTGAAGCTTTCTTT.